The 16 T cell receptor beta chains reported below all come from one sample, sequenced in a study of technical replicates of blood from four donors. The method was immunoSEQ multiplex PCR; TCRdb's version includes in-frame clones alone and lacks a portion of them. The repertoire has roughly 65,000 clones, 75% to 90% of them found once; the top ten carry approximately 4.6%. Sequencing was performed on PBMCs. The receptors derive from a human donor in good health. Some clones in this sample may be carry-over from other donors' samples.

This clone appeared a single time. The chain links TRBV7-8 to TRBJ2-5; D ambiguous. CDR3 length: 17 amino acids. Trimming took off 4 bases at V and 1 base at J, with 19 bases between the two ends. Germline CDR1 is SGHVS and CDR2 is FQNEAQ. The CDR3 loop reads CASSSLLGRSSQETQYF. CDR3 nucleotides: TGTGCCAGCAGCTCCCTCTTAGGCCGTAGCAGCCAAGAGACCCAGTACTTC.

The chain links TRBV4-3 to TRBJ1-1; possible D gene TRBD1, 6 bases. V lost 3 bases to trimming and J lost 10 bases, with 12 bases between them. Germline CDR1 and CDR2: LGHNA and YSLEER. CDR3 size: 12 residues. The DNA of the CDR3 is TGCGCCAGCAGCCAGCCTAGGGGGATAGCTTTCTTT. Translation: CASSQPRGIAFF.

The CDR3 DNA is TGTGCCAGTAGTATGGACGCGGGGTCCTACGAGCAGTACTTC. Amino acid sequence: CASSMDAGSYEQYF. This sequence joins TRBV19 and TRBJ2-7; possible D gene TRBD2, 6 bases. The germline gives CDR1 LNHDA, CDR2 SQIVND (reference sequence). The CDR3 totals 14 residues. Deletions cut 3 bases from V and 1 base from J, with 10 bases between. The full variable domain, completed using reference TRBV19 and TRBJ2-7, is DGGITQSPKYLFRKEGQNVTLSCEQNLNHDAMYWYRQDPGQGLRLIYYSQIVNDFQKGDIAEGYSVSREKKESFPLTVTSAQKNPTAFYLCASSMDAGSYEQYFGPGTRLTVT.

V gene TRBV5-4 combines with J gene TRBJ2-5; D perhaps matches TRBD2 (5 bases). CDR3 length: 15 amino acids. Trimming removed 0 bases from V and 5 bases from J, with 14 bases in between. CDR1 and CDR2 from the germline V gene are SGHNT and YYREEE (reference sequence). CDR3 protein: CASSLAQKRVETQYF. For the CDR3, the DNA is TGTGCCAGCAGCTTGGCCCAGAAGAGGGTGGAGACCCAGTACTTC.

This chain joins TRBV9 and TRBJ2-1, with TRBD2 as a possible D gene (6 bases). The CDR3 totals 17 residues. Per germline, CDR1 SGDLS and CDR2 YYNGEE. With 6 bases removed from V and 0 bases from J, the gap between germline ends came to 19 bases. CDR3 DNA: TGTGCCAGCATGGTGAGAGCGGGCCCGAGCTCCTACAATGAGCAGTTCTTC. This translates into CASMVRAGPSSYNEQFF.

This CDR3 is CASSTPGGRQPQHF. CDR3 nucleotide sequence: TGTGCCAGTAGTACACCAGGGGGCCGTCAGCCCCAGCATTTT. This chain joins TRBV19 and TRBJ1-5; the match to TRBD1 covers 8 bases. This CDR3 contains 14 residues. Germline-derived CDR1 and CDR2 are LNHDA and SQIVND (reference sequence). Trimming removed 4 bases from V and 6 bases from J; junction bases left unmatched: 5.

The rearrangement joins TRBV10-3 to TRBJ1-1; no reliable D call. This CDR3 spans 13 amino acids. The ends were cut back, 5 bases at V and 5 bases at J, with 12 bases in the middle. Germline V gene sequence: CDR1 ENHRY, CDR2 SYGVKD. This CDR3 is CAISSLRGTEAFF. The CDR3 bases are TGTGCCATCAGTTCCCTGCGGGGTACTGAAGCTTTCTTT.

The rearrangement joins TRBV7-2 to TRBJ1-3; the D is unclear. The CDR3 is 16 residues long. V was trimmed by 4 bases and J by 2 bases, leaving 15 bases between them. CDR1 is SGHTA and CDR2 is FQGNSA in the germline V gene. CDR3 nucleotide sequence: TGTGCCAGCAGCTCACAACCCCCCGCGGCTGGAAACACCATATATTTT. This sequence encodes CASSSQPPAAGNTIYF.

V usage is TRBV2 and J usage is TRBJ2-7; possible D gene TRBD1, 6 bases. The CDR3 totals 12 residues. Between the trimmed V and J ends, which lost 6 bases and 5 bases, there was a span of 11 bases. The V gene's germline CDR1 is SNHLY and CDR2 FYNNEI. The CDR3 sequence: CASRAGTNEQYF. CDR3 coding DNA: TGTGCCAGCAGAGCCGGGACAAACGAGCAGTACTTC.

The V gene is TRBV19, the J gene TRBJ1-2; maybe TRBD1 (6 bases). V was trimmed by 5 bases and J by 3 bases, leaving 10 bases between them. The CDR3 is made up of 13 amino acids. Germline-derived CDR1 and CDR2 are LNHDA and SQIVND (reference sequence). CDR3 loop: CASSRGGDYGYTF. The CDR3 DNA reads TGTGCCAGTAGTCGTGGGGGCGACTATGGCTACACCTTC.

J is TRBJ2-3 and V is TRBV5-4; D is possibly TRBD1 (6 bases). The CDR3 loop spans 15 amino acids. Germline V gene lookup returns CDR1 SGHNT and CDR2 YYREEE (reference sequence). V was cut by 4 bases and J by 0 bases, with 12 bases left in between. The CDR3 DNA reads as TGTGCCAGCAGCCCAAGGACAGAAAGCACAGATACGCAGTATTTT. It yields the protein CASSPRTESTDTQYF.

This sequence joins TRBV7-9 and TRBJ2-1; weak D call: TRBD2 (5 bases). The CDR3 consists of 14 residues. Trimming removed 1 base from V and 4 bases from J, with 8 bases in between. Germline lookup yields CDR1 SEHNR and CDR2 FQNEAQ (reference sequence). The CDR3 spells CASSLDGMYNEQFF. In DNA, the CDR3 is TGTGCCAGCAGCTTAGACGGGATGTACAATGAGCAGTTCTTC. The variable domain in full, with the rest retrieved from reference TRBV7-9 and TRBJ2-1, is DTGVSQNPRHKITKRGQNVTFRCDPISEHNRLYWYRQTLGQGPEFLTYFQNEAQLEKSRLLSDRFSAERPKGSFSTLEIQRTEQGDSAMYLCASSLDGMYNEQFFGPGTRLTVL.

The chain is built from TRBV18 and TRBJ1-2; no clear D gene. Germline-derived CDR1 and CDR2 are KGHSH and LQKENI. The CDR3 totals 13 residues. V lost 3 bases to trimming and J lost 7 bases, with 12 bases between them. The CDR3 protein is CASSPIGSGGYTF. The DNA for the CDR3 is TGTGCCAGCTCACCCATAGGGAGTGGTGGCTACACCTTC.

The J gene is TRBJ2-7, the V gene TRBV6-6, with TRBD2 matching 9 bases. Per the germline V gene, CDR1 is MNHNY and CDR2 is SVGAGI (reference sequence). The CDR3 has 15 residues. V trimming: 6 bases; J trimming: 2 bases; junction bases outside the gene matches: 8. This chain's CDR3 is CASRREREVPYEQYF. In DNA, the CDR3 is TGTGCCAGCAGACGCGAGCGGGAGGTGCCCTACGAGCAGTACTTC.

This rearrangement joins TRBV9 to TRBJ1-1; 10 bases are shared with TRBD1. The CDR3 is made up of 14 amino acids. Germline CDR1 SGDLS, CDR2 YYNGEE. Trimming removed 0 bases from V and 12 bases from J; junction bases left unmatched: 8. The CDR3 sequence is CASSVERQGAQTFF. In nucleotides, the CDR3 is TGTGCCAGCAGCGTAGAGAGACAGGGGGCGCAGACTTTCTTT.

Written as DNA, the CDR3 is TGTGCCAGCAGCGAGGGGGTGACCGCTACAGGGGCCTACGAGCAGTACTTC. The encoded protein is CASSEGVTATGAYEQYF. This chain uses TRBV6-4 with TRBJ2-7; 7 bases fit TRBD1. This CDR3 is built from 17 residues. CDR1 is MRHNA, CDR2 SNTAGT, per germline. The trim removed 6 bases at V and 2 bases at J, leaving 16 bases unmatched.